This T cell receptor (beta chain) was recovered during a study of T cells after yellow fever vaccination. Overall study: In the case of low-cell-number fractions, SMART-Seq v4 Ultra Low Input was used for preparation.

TCRdb independently ran MiXCR on the 5' RACE reads; one entry per CDR3 protein. The data hold about 240,000 distinct CDR3 sequences, with 6.9% observed a single time. A word on this clonotype: Its antigen is unidentified.

Study results and caveats: A large majority of primary-vaccination clones showed up again after the booster (about 97% CD4, about 87% CD8).

The J segment lost 4 bases and the V segment lost 6 bases, leaving 9 bases of the junction unmatched. This CDR3 comprises 15 residues. Germline CDR1 and CDR2: ENHRY and SYGVKD. The receptor's source is a man younger than 40 who received the YFV17D yellow fever vaccine. This chain connects TRBV10-3 to TRBJ2-3; 8 bases fit TRBD2. Sequenced here: CD4+ T cells sorted from PBMCs, sampled 15 days after the yellow fever booster vaccination. The CDR3 DNA is TGTGCCATCAGGTTAGCGGGAAGAAGCGCAGATACGCAGTATTTT. Its translation is CAIRLAGRSADTQYF.